Listed here is a single TCR beta chain. TCR beta CDR3 sequences were amplified from RNA transcripts. Primed by the HTBI set, a first-round RT-PCR was run on the TCR CDR3. MiXCR, run by TCRdb on the multiplex PCR reads, gives a single entry per CDR3 protein. The top ten clones hold roughly 49% of a sample with 300,000 or so distinct CDR3 sequences, about 18% of them seen once. The data were taken from a study of T cells in Graves' hyperthyroidism and ophthalmopathy. Germline V gene sequence: CDR1 SNHLY, CDR2 FYNNEI. V shed 6 bases and J 1 base; nucleotides not matched to a gene: 7. The CDR3 length is 15 residues. An absence of ophthalmopathy progression within 18 months meant stable Graves' hyperthyroidism.

Sequenced: blood. This clonotype was obtained from a woman between 50 and 59 years old with Graves' hyperthyroidism. This chain connects TRBV2 to TRBJ2-3, with 7 bases fitting TRBD1. DNA for the CDR3: TGTGCCAGCAGCGACAGGGTTGAGGGCACAGATACGCAGTATTTT. As protein: CASSDRVEGTDTQYF.